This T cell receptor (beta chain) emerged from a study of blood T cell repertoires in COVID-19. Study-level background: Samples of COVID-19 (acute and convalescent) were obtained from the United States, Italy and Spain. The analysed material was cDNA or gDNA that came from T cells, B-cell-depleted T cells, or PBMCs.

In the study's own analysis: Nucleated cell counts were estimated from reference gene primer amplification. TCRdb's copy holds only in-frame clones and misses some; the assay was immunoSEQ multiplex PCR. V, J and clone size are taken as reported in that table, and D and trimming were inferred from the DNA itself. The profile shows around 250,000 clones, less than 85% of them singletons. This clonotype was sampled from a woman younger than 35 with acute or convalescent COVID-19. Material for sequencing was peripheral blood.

The CDR3 sequence is CASSIRQGGTEAFF. CDR3 in DNA: TGTGCCAGTAGTATTCGACAGGGTGGCACTGAAGCTTTCTTT. J is TRBJ1-1 and V is TRBV19; 7 nucleotides align to TRBD1. Germline V gene data show CDR1 as LNHDA and CDR2 as SQIVND (reference sequence). Trimming cost V 3 bases and J 4 bases; bases outside gene matches: 5. This CDR3 has 14 residues.